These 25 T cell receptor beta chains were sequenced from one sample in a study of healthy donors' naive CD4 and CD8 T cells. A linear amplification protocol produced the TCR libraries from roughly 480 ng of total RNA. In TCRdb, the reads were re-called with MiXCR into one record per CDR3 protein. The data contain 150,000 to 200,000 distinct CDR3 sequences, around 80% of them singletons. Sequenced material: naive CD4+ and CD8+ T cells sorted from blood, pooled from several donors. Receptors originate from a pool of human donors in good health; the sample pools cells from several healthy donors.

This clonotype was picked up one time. Here the CDR3 reads CASSPRFSSYEQYF. In nucleotides, the CDR3 is TGTGCCAGCAGCCCTAGATTTAGCTCCTACGAGCAGTACTTC. The chain joins TRBV6-5 to TRBJ2-7; no definite D call. Germline V CDR1 and CDR2: MNHEY, SVGAGI. This CDR3 is built from 14 residues. V lost 6 bases, J lost 0 bases, and 12 bases lay in between.

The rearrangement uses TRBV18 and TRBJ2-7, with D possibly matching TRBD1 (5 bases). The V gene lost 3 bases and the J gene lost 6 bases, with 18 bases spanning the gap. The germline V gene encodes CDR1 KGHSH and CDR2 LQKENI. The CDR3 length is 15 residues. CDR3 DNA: TGTGCCAGCTCACCGGGGCAGGGAAATGTTGGCGAGCAGTACGTC. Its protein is CASSPGQGNVGEQYV.

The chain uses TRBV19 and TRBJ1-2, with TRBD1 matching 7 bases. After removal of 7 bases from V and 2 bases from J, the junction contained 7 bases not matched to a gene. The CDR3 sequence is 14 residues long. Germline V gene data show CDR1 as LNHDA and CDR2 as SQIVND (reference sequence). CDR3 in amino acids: CASTKGQFNYGYTF. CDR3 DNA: TGTGCCAGTACAAAGGGACAGTTCAACTATGGCTACACCTTC.

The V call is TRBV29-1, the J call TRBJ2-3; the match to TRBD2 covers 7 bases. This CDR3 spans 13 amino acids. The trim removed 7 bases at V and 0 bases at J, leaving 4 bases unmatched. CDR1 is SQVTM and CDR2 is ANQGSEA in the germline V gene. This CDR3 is CSARAGSTDTQYF. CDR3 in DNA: TGCAGCGCAAGAGCGGGGAGCACAGATACGCAGTATTTT.

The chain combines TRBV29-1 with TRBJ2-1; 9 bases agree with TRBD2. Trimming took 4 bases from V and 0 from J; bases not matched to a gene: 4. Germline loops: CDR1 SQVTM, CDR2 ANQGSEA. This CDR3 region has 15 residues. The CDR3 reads CSVVKREDSYNEQFF. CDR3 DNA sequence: TGCAGCGTTGTAAAGCGGGAGGACTCCTACAATGAGCAGTTCTTC.

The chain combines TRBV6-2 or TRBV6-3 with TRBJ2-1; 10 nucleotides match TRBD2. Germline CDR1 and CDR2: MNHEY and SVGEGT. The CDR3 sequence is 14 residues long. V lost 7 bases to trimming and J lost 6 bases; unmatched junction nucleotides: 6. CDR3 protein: CASNAGTSANEQFF. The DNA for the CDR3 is TGTGCCAGCAACGCCGGGACTAGCGCCAATGAGCAGTTCTTC.

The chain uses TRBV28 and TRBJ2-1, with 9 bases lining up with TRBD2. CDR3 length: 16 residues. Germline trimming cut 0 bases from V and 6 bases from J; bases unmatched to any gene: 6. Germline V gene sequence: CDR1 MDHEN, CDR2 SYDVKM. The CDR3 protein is CASSLWEAGGPNEQFF. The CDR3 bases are TGTGCCAGCAGTTTATGGGAGGCGGGGGGGCCCAATGAGCAGTTCTTC.

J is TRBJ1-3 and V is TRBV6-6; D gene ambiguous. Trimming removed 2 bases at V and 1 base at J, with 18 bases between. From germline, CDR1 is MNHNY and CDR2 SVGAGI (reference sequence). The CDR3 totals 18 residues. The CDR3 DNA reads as TGTGCCAGCAGTTACGCGTACCTCTCAGCGGGATCTGGAAACACCATATATTTT. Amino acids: CASSYAYLSAGSGNTIYF.

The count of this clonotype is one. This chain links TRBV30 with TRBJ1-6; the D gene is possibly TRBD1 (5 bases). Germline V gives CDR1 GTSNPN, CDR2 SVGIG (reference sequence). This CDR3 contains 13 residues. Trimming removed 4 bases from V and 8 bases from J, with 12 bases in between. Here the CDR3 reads CAWTRIGDSPLHF. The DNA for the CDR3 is TGTGCCTGGACCCGCATAGGGGATTCACCCCTCCACTTT.

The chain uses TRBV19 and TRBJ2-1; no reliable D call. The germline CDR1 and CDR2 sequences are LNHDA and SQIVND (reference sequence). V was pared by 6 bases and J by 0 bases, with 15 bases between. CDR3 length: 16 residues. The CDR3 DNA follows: TGTGCCAGTAGACGTCGCGGTTTGGACTCCTACAATGAGCAGTTCTTC. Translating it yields CASRRRGLDSYNEQFF.

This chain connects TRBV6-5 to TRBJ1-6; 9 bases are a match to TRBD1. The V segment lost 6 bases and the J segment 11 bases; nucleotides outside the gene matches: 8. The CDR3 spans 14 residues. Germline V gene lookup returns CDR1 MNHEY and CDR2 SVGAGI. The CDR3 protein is CASRPTGGITPLHF. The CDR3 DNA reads TGTGCCAGCAGACCCACAGGGGGCATTACACCCCTCCACTTT.

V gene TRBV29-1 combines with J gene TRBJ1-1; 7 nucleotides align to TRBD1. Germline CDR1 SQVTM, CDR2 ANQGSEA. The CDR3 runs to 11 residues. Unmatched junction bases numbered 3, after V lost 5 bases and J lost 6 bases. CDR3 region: CSVTGAPEAFF. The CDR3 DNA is TGCAGCGTTACAGGGGCCCCTGAAGCTTTCTTT.

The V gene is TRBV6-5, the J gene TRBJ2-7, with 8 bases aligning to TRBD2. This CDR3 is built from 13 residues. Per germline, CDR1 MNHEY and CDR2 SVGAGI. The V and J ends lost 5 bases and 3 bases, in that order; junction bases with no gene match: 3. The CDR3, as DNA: TGTGCCAGCAGTCCGGGAGGGGGCTACGAGCAGTACTTC. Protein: CASSPGGGYEQYF.

This chain's CDR3 is CAWSVHRVDSPLHF. The CDR3 DNA follows: TGTGCCTGGAGTGTTCACAGGGTTGATTCACCCCTCCACTTT. V is TRBV30 and J is TRBJ1-6, with D perhaps matching TRBD1 (6 bases). Germline CDR1 GTSNPN, CDR2 SVGIG (reference sequence). This CDR3 spans 14 amino acids. Trimming cost V 0 bases and J 8 bases, with 11 bases left between them.

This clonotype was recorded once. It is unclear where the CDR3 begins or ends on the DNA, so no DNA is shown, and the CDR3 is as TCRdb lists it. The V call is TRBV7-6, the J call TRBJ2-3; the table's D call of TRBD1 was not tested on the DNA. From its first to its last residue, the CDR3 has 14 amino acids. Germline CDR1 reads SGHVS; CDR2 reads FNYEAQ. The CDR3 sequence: CASSLPTVADTQYF.

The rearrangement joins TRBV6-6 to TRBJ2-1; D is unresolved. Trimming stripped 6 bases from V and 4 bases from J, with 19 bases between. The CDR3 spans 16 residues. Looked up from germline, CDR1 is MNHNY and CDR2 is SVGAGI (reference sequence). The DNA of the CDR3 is TGTGCCAGCAGGTCCCTCTCCCGGACCCTATACAATGAGCAGTTCTTC. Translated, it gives CASRSLSRTLYNEQFF.

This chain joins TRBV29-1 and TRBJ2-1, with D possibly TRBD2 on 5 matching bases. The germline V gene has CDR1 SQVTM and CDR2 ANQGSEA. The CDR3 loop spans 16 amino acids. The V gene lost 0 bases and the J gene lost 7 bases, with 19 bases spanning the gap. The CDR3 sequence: CSVEDGELLLGNEQFF. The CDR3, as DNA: TGCAGCGTTGAAGATGGGGAGCTCCTCTTGGGGAATGAGCAGTTCTTC.

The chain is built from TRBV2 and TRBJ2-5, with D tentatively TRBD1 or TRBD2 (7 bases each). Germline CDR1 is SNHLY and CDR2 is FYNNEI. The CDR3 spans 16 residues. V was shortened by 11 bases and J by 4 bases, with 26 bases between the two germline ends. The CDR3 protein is CAWRGRGQADVETQYF. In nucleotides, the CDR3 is TGTGCCTGGCGCGGGAGAGGACAGGCGGATGTAGAGACCCAGTACTTC.

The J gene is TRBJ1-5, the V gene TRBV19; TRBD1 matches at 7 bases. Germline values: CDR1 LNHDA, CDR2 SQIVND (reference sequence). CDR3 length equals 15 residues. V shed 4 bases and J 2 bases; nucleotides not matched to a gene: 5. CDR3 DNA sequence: TGTGCCAGTAGTACCGGGACAGTCGGCAATCAGCCCCAGCATTTT. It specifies CASSTGTVGNQPQHF.

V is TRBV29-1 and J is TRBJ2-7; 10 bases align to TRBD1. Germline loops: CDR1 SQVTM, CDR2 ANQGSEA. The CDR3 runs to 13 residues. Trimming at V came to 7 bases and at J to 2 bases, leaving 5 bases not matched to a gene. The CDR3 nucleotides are TGCAGCGCCCTGGGACAGGGGACCTACGAGCAGTACTTC. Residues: CSALGQGTYEQYF.

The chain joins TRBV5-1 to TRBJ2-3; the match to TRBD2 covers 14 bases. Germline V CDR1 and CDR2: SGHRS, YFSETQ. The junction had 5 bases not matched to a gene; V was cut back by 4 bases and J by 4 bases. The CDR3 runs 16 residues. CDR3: CASSTGTSGSSDTQYF. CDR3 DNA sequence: TGCGCCAGCAGCACCGGGACTAGCGGGAGCTCAGATACGCAGTATTTT. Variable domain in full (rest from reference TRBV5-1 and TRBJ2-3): KAGVTQTPRYLIKTRGQQVTLSCSPISGHRSVSWYQQTPGQGLQFLFEYFSETQRNKGNFPGRFSGRQFSNSRSEMNVSTLELGDSALYLCASSTGTSGSSDTQYFGPGTRLTVL.

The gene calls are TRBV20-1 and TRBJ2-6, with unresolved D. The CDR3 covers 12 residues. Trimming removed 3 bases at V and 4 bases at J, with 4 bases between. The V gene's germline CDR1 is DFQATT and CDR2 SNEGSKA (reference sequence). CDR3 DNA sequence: TGCAGTGCTAGGGCCGGGGCCAACGTCCTGACTTTC. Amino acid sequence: CSARAGANVLTF.

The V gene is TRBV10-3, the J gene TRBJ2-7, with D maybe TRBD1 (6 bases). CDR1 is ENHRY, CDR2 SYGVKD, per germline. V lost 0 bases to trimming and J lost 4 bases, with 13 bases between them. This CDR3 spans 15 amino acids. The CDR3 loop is CAISESVPGAYEQYF. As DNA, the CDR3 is TGTGCCATCAGTGAGTCGGTGCCAGGGGCGTACGAGCAGTACTTC.

The CDR3 DNA reads TGCGCCAGCAGCGGGGAGACTAATGAAAAACTGTTTTTT. Encoded protein: CASSGETNEKLFF. The chain carries TRBV5-1 and TRBJ1-4; D gene uncertain. CDR1 is SGHRS and CDR2 is YFSETQ in the germline V gene. CDR3 length equals 13 residues. Deletions cut 4 bases from V and 2 bases from J, with 6 bases between. Looking up the rest from reference TRBV5-1 and TRBJ1-4 gives the full variable domain: KAGVTQTPRYLIKTRGQQVTLSCSPISGHRSVSWYQQTPGQGLQFLFEYFSETQRNKGNFPGRFSGRQFSNSRSEMNVSTLELGDSALYLCASSGETNEKLFFGSGTQLSVL.

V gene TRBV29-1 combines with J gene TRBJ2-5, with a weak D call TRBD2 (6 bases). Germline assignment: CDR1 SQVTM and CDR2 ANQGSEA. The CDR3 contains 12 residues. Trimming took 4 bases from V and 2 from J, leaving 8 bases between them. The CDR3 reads CSVVGGQETQYF. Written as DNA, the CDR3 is TGCAGCGTTGTTGGGGGGCAAGAGACCCAGTACTTC.